The clone carrying this TCR beta chain was picked up many times. This sample is drawn from a study of blood T cells in healthy people across ages. This CDR3 has 17 amino acids. The V end lost 5 bases, the J end lost 1 base, and 15 bases lay between the germline ends. Germline loops: CDR1 MNHEY, CDR2 SMNVEV (reference sequence). A second PCR, run for about 7 to 11 cycles, used a sample-barcoded 5' primer plus a J-beta primer mix. A template-switch adaptor containing 12 random nucleotides labeled each cDNA molecule. TCRdb ran MiXCR on the 5' RACE reads and lists one entry per CDR3 protein. There are approximately 700,000 distinct CDR3 sequences in the sample; roughly 32% occur only once, and approximately 15% lies in the top ten.

The receptor's source is an elderly woman in good health. The sequenced material came from blood. The V gene is TRBV27, the J gene TRBJ2-6; unclear D gene. CDR3 sequence (DNA): TGTGCCAGCAGTCTTGACGGCCTCGGGTCTGGGGCCAACGTCCTGACTTTC. Translated: CASSLDGLGSGANVLTF.